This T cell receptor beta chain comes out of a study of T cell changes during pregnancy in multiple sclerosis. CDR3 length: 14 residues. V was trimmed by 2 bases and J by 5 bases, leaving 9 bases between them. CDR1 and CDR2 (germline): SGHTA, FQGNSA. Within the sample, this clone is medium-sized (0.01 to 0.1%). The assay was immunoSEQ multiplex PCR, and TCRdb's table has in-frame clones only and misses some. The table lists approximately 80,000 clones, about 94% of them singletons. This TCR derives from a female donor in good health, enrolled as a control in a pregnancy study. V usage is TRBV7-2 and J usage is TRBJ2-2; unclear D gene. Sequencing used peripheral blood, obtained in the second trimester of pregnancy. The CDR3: CASSLMPETGELFF. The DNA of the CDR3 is TGTGCCAGCAGCTTAATGCCTGAGACCGGGGAGCTGTTTTTT.